This TCR beta chain stems from a study of PD-1 blockade in classical Hodgkin lymphoma. Study as a whole: The study gave patients nivolumab 3 mg/kg intravenously every 2 weeks.

Study results and limitations: It was CD4+ TCR diversity, not CD8+, that rose significantly by C4D1. Those achieving complete response showed baseline diversity like newly diagnosed patients.

On this clone itself: Its antigen is not known.

The germline V gene encodes CDR1 SGHRS and CDR2 YFSETQ. V lost 3 bases, J lost 6 bases, and 8 bases lay in between. The CDR3 is made up of 12 amino acids. After autologous stem cell transplantation all patients relapsed, and prior brentuximab vedotin exposure differed between cohorts. The study recorded best responses of complete response, partial response or progressive disease. Here immunoSEQ multiplex PCR was the method, and the copy in TCRdb shows in-frame clones only, minus some. Here the sample spans some 95,000 clones, about 88% being singletons. The clonotype was recovered from a human donor with classical Hodgkin lymphoma. The source material was peripheral blood mononuclear cells (PBMCs), sampled before the second cycle of nivolumab. The chain carries TRBV5-1 and TRBJ2-3; D ambiguous. CDR3 in DNA: TGCGCCAGCAGCTCGGGTGCGGATACGCAGTATTTT. It codes for CASSSGADTQYF. The variable domain in full, with the rest retrieved from reference TRBV5-1 and TRBJ2-3, is KAGVTQTPRYLIKTRGQQVTLSCSPISGHRSVSWYQQTPGQGLQFLFEYFSETQRNKGNFPGRFSGRQFSNSRSEMNVSTLELGDSALYLCASSSGADTQYFGPGTRLTVL.